The rows below give T cell receptor beta chains drawn from one sample of a study of blood T cell repertoires in COVID-19. Profiling relied on immunoSEQ multiplex PCR, and the TCRdb table lists in-frame clones only, not all of them. The sample records about 99,000 clones, approximately 80% being singletons. Sequencing used peripheral blood. The receptors come from a woman of 80 years or more with active or convalescent COVID-19. Each CDR3 is given with its conserved first and last residue. Each record gives: J gene, clone size, D gene, V gene, CDR3 DNA, CDR3 protein. A D gene is named only where the DNA matches it firmly. The size of a clone is reported for some rows only, either as once, few or many, or as a class for expanded clones.

TRBJ2-7 | NA | TRBD2 | TRBV7-9 | TGTGCCAGCAGCTCGTCAAGGGAGAGGACTAGCGGCTCCTACGAGCAGTACTTC | CASSSSRERTSGSYEQYF
TRBJ1-3 | NA | NA | TRBV6-5 | TGTGCCAGCAGAGCCGGGACAAACGGAAACACCATATATTTT | CASRAGTNGNTIYF
TRBJ2-2 | once | TRBD2 | TRBV7-2 | TGTGCCAGCAGCTTAAGCGGGGGGAACACCGGGGAGCTGTTTTTT | CASSLSGGNTGELFF
TRBJ2-2 | NA | NA | TRBV5-1 | TGCGCCAGCAGCCGGGAGAACACCGGGGAGCTGTTTTTT | CASSRENTGELFF
TRBJ2-7 | NA | TRBD1 | TRBV5-1 | TGCGCCAGCAAGGAACATACAGGGGTAGGCGAGCAGTACTTC | CASKEHTGVGEQYF
TRBJ2-1 | NA | NA | TRBV11-2 | TGTGCCAGCAGCTTAGACGGACAGAAGCAGTTCTTC | CASSLDGQKQFF
TRBJ2-2 | NA | TRBD2 | TRBV5-4 | TGTGCCAGCAGCTTGTCCGGGGGGGGAACCGGGGAGCTGTTTTTT | CASSLSGGGTGELFF
TRBJ1-6 | NA | NA | TRBV6-1 | TGTGCCAGCAGTGGGGGCAGCAATTCACCCCTCCACTTT | CASSGGSNSPLHF
TRBJ1-2 | NA | NA | TRBV11-2 | TGTGCCAGCAGCGGCAGGGTTTACTATGGCTACACCTTC | CASSGRVYYGYTF
TRBJ2-1 | NA | TRBD2 | TRBV11-2 | TGTGCCAGCAGCTTAGGCGGGAGAGGGAGGTACAATGAGCAGTTCTTC | CASSLGGRGRYNEQFF
TRBJ2-1 | few | NA | TRBV24-1 | TGTGCCACCAGTGATCCACCTCACTTCAATGAGCAGTTCTTC | CATSDPPHFNEQFF
TRBJ1-6 | once | NA | TRBV11-2 | TGTGCCAGCAGCCCGGACGCGGCGGGGAAGGGGTCACCCCTCCACTTT | CASSPDAAGKGSPLHF
TRBJ1-4 | NA | NA | TRBV18 | TGTGCCAGCTCAGCCGCAGGGGTTAGTACTAATGAAAAACTGTTTTTT | CASSAAGVSTNEKLFF
TRBJ2-7 | NA | TRBD1 | TRBV6-5 | TGTGCCAGCAGCACGATGGGACAGTTCGAGCAGTACTTC | CASSTMGQFEQYF
TRBJ2-1 | few | NA | TRBV21-1 | TGTGCCAGCAGCTCCCAGGGGAATGAGCAGTTCTTC | CASSSQGNEQFF
TRBJ2-7 | once | NA | TRBV28 | TGTGCCAGCAGTACCCTAGGGGACGAGCAGTACTTC | CASSTLGDEQYF
TRBJ2-7 | NA | NA | TRBV5-6 | TGTGCCAGCAGCATATCCGGGACACTGACCACCTACGAGCAGTACTTC | CASSISGTLTTYEQYF
TRBJ2-1 | NA | TRBD1 | TRBV28 | TGTGCCAGCAGGCCCGAACAAATCCCGACAGGGCATTGGGTATACAATGAGCAGTTCTTC | CASRPEQIPTGHWVYNEQFF
TRBJ1-1 | NA | NA | TRBV25-1 | TGTGCCAGCAGATCAGGGTCCATGAACACTGAAGCTTTCTTT | CASRSGSMNTEAFF
TRBJ2-2 | few | TRBD1 | TRBV29-1 | TGCAGCGGGGGACAGGGGGGCCCCGGGGAGCTGTTTTTT | CSGGQGGPGELFF